A selection of T cell receptor beta chains follows, all from one sample in a study of T cells in Graves' hyperthyroidism and ophthalmopathy. TCRdb processed the multiplex PCR reads anew with MiXCR; each CDR3 protein has one entry. This table holds 600,000 to 800,000 distinct CDR3 sequences, around a third found once. The sample taken for sequencing was blood. These receptors were taken from a middle-aged woman with Graves' hyperthyroidism. Both conserved end residues are part of each CDR3. The order of the fields is CDR3 DNA, CDR3 protein, D gene, J gene, V gene, clone size. D genes are given only for firm matches. Some rows mark clone size as missing; the rest say once, few, many or name a class of expanded clone.

TGTGCCAGCAGTTACCTCGGGACAGGCCAAGAGACCCAGTACTTC	CASSYLGTGQETQYF	TRBD1	TRBJ2-5	TRBV6-5	few
TGTGCCAGCAGCCCACAGACAGGAGGTCAGCCCCAGCATTTT	CASSPQTGGQPQHF	.	TRBJ1-5	TRBV7-2	many
TGCAGTGGTTTGGGAACTGGGGCCAACGTCCTGACTTTC	CSGLGTGANVLTF	.	TRBJ2-6	TRBV20-1	.
TGTGCCAGCAAGGGAGATAGCAATCAGCCCCAGCATTTT	CASKGDSNQPQHF	.	TRBJ1-5	TRBV2	many
TGTGCCAGCAGCCCCCTTAACCAGGCTGGCTACACCTTC	CASSPLNQAGYTF	.	TRBJ1-2	TRBV7-2	many
TGCAGTGCTAGTACCCTAGCTTCCTACGAGCAGTACTTC	CSASTLASYEQYF	.	TRBJ2-7	TRBV20-1	.
TGTGCCAGCAGCTTTCCGGGGGGGAACACTGAAGCTTTCTTT	CASSFPGGNTEAFF	.	TRBJ1-1	TRBV7-6	few
TGTGCCAGCAGTTACATTACGGGTCGGAATTCACCCCTCCACTTT	CASSYITGRNSPLHF	.	TRBJ1-6	TRBV6-2/TRBV6-3	.
TGTGCCAGCAGTACGTCCAGGAGCTCCTATAATTCACCCCTCCACTTT	CASSTSRSSYNSPLHF	.	TRBJ1-6	TRBV2	many
TGCAGCGTTGAGGGACTAGCGGGAGGCACAGATACGCAGTATTTT	CSVEGLAGGTDTQYF	TRBD2	TRBJ2-3	TRBV29-1	once
TGTGCCAGCAGTTCAGGACAGGGACAGGCTTCCTTT	CASSSGQGQASF	TRBD1	TRBJ1-3	TRBV6-5	.
TGTGCCAGCAGTTTATACCTAGGGGGACGGAATCAGCCCCAGCATTTT	CASSLYLGGRNQPQHF	.	TRBJ1-5	TRBV12-3/TRBV12-4	many
TGTGCCAGCAGTTTGGGGCCCGTTGATGGCTACACCTTC	CASSLGPVDGYTF	.	TRBJ1-2	TRBV12-3/TRBV12-4	once
TGTGCCAGCAGCTTACCCTGGCAGGGGAGTAGCTATGGCTACACCTTC	CASSLPWQGSSYGYTF	.	TRBJ1-2	TRBV7-2	.
TGTGCCAGTAGTAGTGGCAGGGGACAGGGTGTTTCGAACACTGAAGCTTTCTTT	CASSSGRGQGVSNTEAFF	TRBD1	TRBJ1-1	TRBV19	few
TGCAGCGTTGTCAGACAGGGTGCACGCGACGAGCAGTACTTC	CSVVRQGARDEQYF	TRBD1	TRBJ2-7	TRBV29-1	few
TGCAGTGCTATGGGGCTAGCGGGGAAACTGTTTTTT	CSAMGLAGKLFF	.	TRBJ1-4	TRBV20-1	few
TGTGCCAGCAGTTACCAGGACGGGTCCTACGAGCAGTACTTC	CASSYQDGSYEQYF	.	TRBJ2-7	TRBV6-5	many
TGTGCCAGCAGTTACTCCCGCCTGGGGGCTAACTATGGCTACACCTTC	CASSYSRLGANYGYTF	.	TRBJ1-2	TRBV6-5	.
TGTGCCAGCAGTAAGACAGGCCCCTATGGCTACACCTTC	CASSKTGPYGYTF	.	TRBJ1-2	TRBV6-6	.